The 9 T cell receptor beta chains reported below all come from one sample, sequenced in a study of OX40 agonist ivuxolimab in advanced cancers. Sequenced by immunoSEQ multiplex PCR; TCRdb stores in-frame clones only, minus some. The repertoire includes approximately 75,000 clones, 60% to 80% of them detected once, and approximately 5% sits in the top ten. The sample was CD4+ or CD8+ T cells sorted from blood, taken in a trial of the OX40 agonist ivuxolimab. The source of these receptors is an adult with an advanced solid tumor such as melanoma, head and neck, liver or kidney cancer.

This rearrangement joins TRBV19 to TRBJ2-5; D may correspond to TRBD1 or TRBD2 (5 bases each). Trimming took off 5 bases at V and 5 bases at J, with 18 bases between the two ends. The CDR3 totals 15 residues. Germline V CDR1 and CDR2: LNHDA, SQIVND (reference sequence). This chain's CDR3 is CASSVRGRALETQYF. CDR3 nucleotide sequence: TGTGCCAGTAGTGTTCGGGGCAGGGCCCTGGAGACCCAGTACTTC.

This chain links TRBV7-2 with TRBJ1-2, with D uncertain. V was shortened by 1 base and J by 8 bases, with 14 bases between the two germline ends. Germline CDR1 reads SGHTA; CDR2 reads FQGNSA. The CDR3 loop spans 14 amino acids. The CDR3, as DNA: TGTGCCAGCAGCTTAGGTTTTTTCGGGGAAGGCTACACCTTC. This sequence encodes CASSLGFFGEGYTF. Full variable domain (rest looked up from reference TRBV7-2 and TRBJ1-2): GAGVSQSPSNKVTEKGKDVELRCDPISGHTALYWYRQSLGQGLEFLIYFQGNSAPDKSGLPSDRFSAERTGGSVSTLTIQRTQQEDSAVYLCASSLGFFGEGYTFGSGTRLTVV.

The V and J genes are TRBV19 and TRBJ2-1; 8 bases map to TRBD2. The CDR3 is made up of 15 amino acids. CDR1 is LNHDA, CDR2 SQIVND, per germline (reference sequence). The ends lost 7 bases at V and 8 bases at J; junction bases unmatched: 13. This CDR3 reads CASTTTRRGVDEQFF. CDR3 nucleotides: TGTGCCAGTACCACCACCCGGCGGGGGGTGGATGAGCAGTTCTTC.

This clone was observed a few times. This chain uses TRBV27 with TRBJ1-5; 9 bases line up with TRBD1. The CDR3 spans 15 residues. The germline CDR1 and CDR2 sequences are MNHEY and SMNVEV (reference sequence). V shed 6 bases, J shed 5 bases, and the junction held 8 bases outside the gene matches. CDR3 nucleotide sequence: TGTGCCAGCAGCGCGGGACAGGGATGGTATCAGCCCCAGCATTTT. This codes for CASSAGQGWYQPQHF.

V gene TRBV7-5 combines with J gene TRBJ2-1; the DNA was not used to check the table's D call, TRBD2. TRBV7-5 is described as a pseudogene. The CDR3 runs to 17 residues. The CDR3 DNA follows: TGTGCCAGAAGCTTCCGAGTAGCGGGGGGCCCGATGGATGAGCAGTTCTTC. It is translated as CARSFRVAGGPMDEQFF.

This clone was seen just once. The chain employs TRBV9 and TRBJ2-5; a weak D match, TRBD2 (5 bases). CDR1 and CDR2 from the germline V gene are SGDLS and YYNGEE. This CDR3 has 13 amino acids. Trimming took 7 bases from V and 2 from J, leaving 12 bases between them. The CDR3 coding sequence is TGTGCCAGCGGTGACACGGGGCAAGAGACCCAGTACTTC. Amino acid sequence: CASGDTGQETQYF. Full variable domain (rest looked up from reference TRBV9 and TRBJ2-5): DSGVTQTPKHLITATGQRVTLRCSPRSGDLSVYWYQQSLDQGLQFLIQYYNGEERAKGNILERFSAQQFPDLHSELNLSSLELGDSALYFCASGDTGQETQYFGPGTRLLVL.

The chain couples TRBV13 to TRBJ1-2; TRBD1 aligns across 10 bases. V was clipped by 2 bases and J by 6 bases; unmatched bases: 9. CDR3 size: 16 residues. Germline V lookup: CDR1 PRHDT, CDR2 FYEKMQ (reference sequence). The CDR3 spells CASSLKPGQGLDGYTF. CDR3 in DNA: TGTGCCAGCAGCTTAAAACCGGGACAGGGGTTAGATGGCTACACCTTC.

The J gene is TRBJ1-2, the V gene TRBV30; D unresolved. Germline V gene data show CDR1 as GTSNPN and CDR2 as SVGIG (reference sequence). This CDR3 has 13 residues. V lost 3 bases to trimming and J lost 4 bases, with 12 bases between them. The CDR3 here is CAWRGGGSYGYTF. In DNA, the CDR3 is TGTGCCTGGAGGGGCGGCGGTAGCTATGGCTACACCTTC. The full variable domain, completed using reference TRBV30 and TRBJ1-2, is SQTIHQWPATLVQPVGSPLSLECTVEGTSNPNLYWYRQAAGRGLQLLFYSVGIGQISSEVPQNLSASRPQDRQFILSSKKLLLSDSGFYLCAWRGGGSYGYTFGSGTRLTVV.

The chain employs TRBV27 and TRBJ1-1; D is unresolved. Germline CDR1 reads MNHEY; CDR2 reads SMNVEV (reference sequence). This CDR3 region has 13 residues. Between the trimmed V and J ends, which lost 3 bases and 2 bases, there was a span of 7 bases. The CDR3, as DNA: TGTGCCAGCAGTTTTATTGGAAACACTGAAGCTTTCTTT. Encoded protein: CASSFIGNTEAFF.